This paragraph covers one T cell receptor (beta chain) sequence. These data belong to a study of TIL therapy for anti-PD-1-resistant metastatic lung cancer. Germline V gene lookup returns CDR1 MNHNS and CDR2 SASEGT. V lost 2 bases and J 3 bases, leaving 11 bases between the germline ends. The CDR3 sequence is 14 residues long. Sequencing used immunoSEQ v3. Produced via immunoSEQ multiplex PCR; TCRdb's table is partial and in-frame only. This table has tens of thousands of clones, 70% to 85% appearing once. Sample time point: pre-treatment sample, taken before nivolumab and TIL therapy. The tumor samples were excised metastases, mostly pleural nodules or supraclavicular lymph nodes.

This sequence originates from a person between 25 and 80 years old with non-small cell lung cancer. This chain links TRBV6-1 with TRBJ2-7; maybe TRBD2 (5 bases). The starting material was tumor tissue, obtained at baseline. Written as DNA, the CDR3 is TGTGCCAGCAGTGAACTCCGGGAATACTACGAGCAGTACTTC. It is translated as CASSELREYYEQYF.